These 25 T cell receptor beta chains were all obtained from the same sample, sequenced in a study of CD8+CD57+ T cells in acquired aplastic anemia. CD8+CD57+ cell expansion, shown by flow cytometry, had occurred in the patients selected for sequencing. Genomic DNA, the template, was used for profiling of the TCR beta VDJ and CDR3. Via MiXCR, TCRdb re-called the reads, giving one row per CDR3 protein. The table includes about 160,000 distinct CDR3 sequences, less than 50% detected once. Sequencing was done on a sample of sorted CD4+, CD8+, or CD8+CD57+ T cells (not recorded which) from PBMCs. The source is a human donor with aplastic anemia.

This clonotype was observed a single time. This chain uses TRBV2 with TRBJ2-5; 11 bases map to TRBD2. The CDR3 has 15 residues. Germline V gene data show CDR1 as SNHLY and CDR2 as FYNNEI. The V segment lost 5 bases and the J segment 5 bases; nucleotides outside the gene matches: 7. Written as DNA, the CDR3 is TGTGCCAGCAGTCAGACTAGCGGGGCTGGGGAGACCCAGTACTTC. This gives the protein CASSQTSGAGETQYF.

This clonotype was recorded many times. The chain recombines TRBV6-1 with TRBJ2-7; 9 nucleotides align to TRBD1. Trimming took 1 base from V and 6 from J; bases not matched to a gene: 4. This CDR3 is built from 14 residues. Germline loops: CDR1 MNHNS, CDR2 SASEGT. The CDR3 is CASSEGTGDLEQYF. As DNA, the CDR3 is TGTGCCAGCAGTGAAGGGACAGGGGACCTCGAGCAGTACTTC.

J is TRBJ1-5 and V is TRBV2; 10 nucleotides line up with TRBD1. CDR3 length: 13 residues. CDR1 and CDR2 from the germline V gene are SNHLY and FYNNEI. V lost 6 bases to trimming and J lost 6 bases; unmatched junction nucleotides: 2. The CDR3 sequence: CASRTGGGQPQHF. CDR3 bases: TGTGCCAGCAGGACAGGGGGCGGTCAGCCCCAGCATTTT.

This clonotype has ten or more counts. The V gene is TRBV9, the J gene TRBJ2-5; no firm D call. CDR3 size: 12 residues. The ends were cut back, 4 bases at V and 5 bases at J, with 9 bases in the middle. Germline loops: CDR1 SGDLS, CDR2 YYNGEE. DNA of the CDR3: TGTGCCAGCAGCCCCGGTCGTGAGACCCAGTACTTC. Protein: CASSPGRETQYF.

The chain carries TRBV5-1 and TRBJ1-2; D uncertain. The germline gives CDR1 SGHRS, CDR2 YFSETQ. Trimming removed 0 bases at V and 8 bases at J, with 8 bases between. The CDR3 loop spans 12 amino acids. In DNA form, the CDR3 reads TGCGCCAGCAGCTTGGATCAGGACGGCTACACCTTC. Its protein product is CASSLDQDGYTF.

This clonotype appeared many times. This chain uses TRBV4-2 with TRBJ1-6; D possibly corresponds to TRBD1 (6 bases). The CDR3 is 13 residues long. V was shortened by 0 bases and J by 16 bases, with 13 bases between the two germline ends. Germline V gives CDR1 LGHNA, CDR2 YNFKEQ. CDR3 residues: CASSQESRTELHF. The CDR3 nucleotides read TGTGCCAGCAGCCAAGAATCGCGGACAGAACTCCACTTT.

This clonotype occurred many times. The V call is TRBV7-8, the J call TRBJ1-6; unclear D gene. V was pared by 1 base and J by 5 bases, with 9 bases between. CDR1 SGHVS and CDR2 FQNEAQ come from the germline V gene. This CDR3 is built from 15 residues. The CDR3 reads CASSLVVPNNSPLHF. DNA for the CDR3: TGTGCCAGCAGCTTAGTTGTTCCAAATAATTCACCCCTCCACTTT. Drawing the rest from reference TRBV7-8 and TRBJ1-6, the complete variable domain is GAGVSQSPRYKVAKRGQDVALRCDPISGHVSLFWYQQALGQGPEFLTYFQNEAQLDKSGLPSDRFFAERPEGSVSTLKIQRTQQEDSAVYLCASSLVVPNNSPLHFGNGTRLTVT.

This clonotype has a count of ten or more. The chain is built from TRBV6-1 and TRBJ1-6; D is undetermined. Trimming pared 3 bases from V and 6 bases from J, leaving 9 bases between. Germline CDR1 and CDR2: MNHNS and SASEGT. The CDR3 runs to 14 residues. The CDR3 region has the DNA TGTGCCAGCAGTGAGCTGACGGGTAATTCACCCCTCCACTTT. This sequence encodes CASSELTGNSPLHF.

The chain employs TRBV7-2 and TRBJ1-6, with D possibly being TRBD1 (5 bases). The germline V gene has CDR1 SGHTA and CDR2 FQGNSA. Trimming took off 6 bases at V and 7 bases at J, with 13 bases between the two ends. The CDR3 runs 14 residues. CDR3 protein: CASSSRDGNSPLHF. The CDR3 DNA reads TGTGCCAGCAGTTCCCGGGACGGAAATTCACCCCTCCACTTT.

The chain recombines TRBV12-3 or TRBV12-4 with TRBJ1-1; TRBD1 matches 7 bases. The CDR3 runs to 13 residues. The trim removed 6 bases at V and 2 bases at J, leaving 3 bases unmatched. CDR3 protein: CASRTGANTEAFF. For the CDR3, the DNA is TGTGCCAGCAGAACAGGGGCAAACACTGAAGCTTTCTTT.

This clonotype was seen at least ten times. This chain joins TRBV4-1 and TRBJ2-7, with 8 bases fitting TRBD2. V shed 4 bases and J 6 bases; nucleotides not matched to a gene: 8. Germline CDR1 reads MGHRA; CDR2 reads YSYEKL. This CDR3 is 14 amino acids long. The CDR3 DNA is TGCGCCAGCAGCCTTCTCGCGGGAGGCCCCGAGCAGTACTTC. Residues: CASSLLAGGPEQYF.

The V gene is TRBV7-9, the J gene TRBJ1-2; D uncertain. There are 13 residues in the CDR3. Germline CDR1 reads SEHNR; CDR2 reads FQNEAQ (reference sequence). Trimming took 5 bases from V and 4 from J, leaving 11 bases between them. The CDR3 sequence is CASSSTASYGYTF. CDR3 in DNA: TGTGCCAGCAGCAGCACGGCTAGCTATGGCTACACCTTC. The variable domain in full, completed from reference TRBV7-9 and TRBJ1-2, reads DTGVSQNPRHKITKRGQNVTFRCDPISEHNRLYWYRQTLGQGPEFLTYFQNEAQLEKSRLLSDRFSAERPKGSFSTLEIQRTEQGDSAMYLCASSSTASYGYTFGSGTRLTVV.

The rearrangement joins TRBV7-8 to TRBJ1-2; 8 nucleotides line up with TRBD1. CDR3 length: 13 amino acids. V lost 9 bases, J lost 4 bases, and 7 bases stayed unmatched. Germline-derived CDR1 and CDR2 are SGHVS and FQNEAQ. The CDR3 sequence is CASSTGTGYGYTF. CDR3 nucleotide sequence: TGTGCCAGTAGTACCGGGACAGGCTATGGCTACACCTTC. The variable domain in full, with the rest retrieved from reference TRBV7-8 and TRBJ1-2, is GAGVSQSPRYKVAKRGQDVALRCDPISGHVSLFWYQQALGQGPEFLTYFQNEAQLDKSGLPSDRFFAERPEGSVSTLKIQRTQQEDSAVYLCASSTGTGYGYTFGSGTRLTVV.

This clonotype has ten or more counts. This chain uses TRBV7-9 with TRBJ2-1; 13 nucleotides align to TRBD2. V shed 4 bases, J shed 10 bases, and the junction held 13 bases outside the gene matches. Germline V CDR1 and CDR2: SEHNR, FQNEAQ (reference sequence). CDR3 length equals 17 residues. CDR3 loop: CASSSPSGLAGRGEQFF. The DNA for the CDR3 is TGTGCCAGCAGCTCTCCTTCGGGACTAGCGGGAAGGGGCGAGCAGTTCTTC.

This clonotype was picked up one time. The V and J genes are TRBV29-1 and TRBJ2-5, with TRBD1 identical over 9 bases. The J segment lost 10 bases and the V segment lost 5 bases, leaving 8 bases of the junction unmatched. This CDR3 region has 12 residues. Germline-derived CDR1 and CDR2 are SQVTM and ANQGSEA. The CDR3 DNA sequence: TGCAGCGTTCTCGGACAGGGGCATGGCCAGTACTTC. This encodes CSVLGQGHGQYF.

V is TRBV7-9 and J is TRBJ1-1; TRBD1 aligns across 9 bases. This CDR3 contains 14 residues. V lost 5 bases to trimming and J lost 3 bases; unmatched junction nucleotides: 4. Per the germline V gene, CDR1 is SEHNR and CDR2 is FQNEAQ (reference sequence). CDR3 sequence (DNA): TGTGCCAGCAGCGAACAGGGGGCGCACACTGAAGCTTTCTTT. Amino acid sequence: CASSEQGAHTEAFF.

In its sample, this clonotype was seen a few times. The chain recombines TRBV27 with TRBJ2-3; tentatively, D is TRBD1 or TRBD2 (5 bases each). With 3 bases removed from V and 4 bases from J, the gap between germline ends came to 14 bases. The CDR3 runs 15 residues. Germline V gives CDR1 MNHEY, CDR2 SMNVEV (reference sequence). The CDR3 region is CASSFSRVGADTQYF. CDR3 bases: TGTGCCAGCAGTTTTTCCAGGGTCGGGGCAGATACGCAGTATTTT.

The chain uses TRBV4-2 and TRBJ2-1, with 11 bases aligning to TRBD1. This CDR3 is built from 16 residues. Germline CDR1 reads LGHNA; CDR2 reads YNFKEQ. Trimming removed 0 bases from V and 3 bases from J; junction bases left unmatched: 1. CDR3 nucleotides: TGTGCCAGCAGCCAAGACGGGACAGGGGGCTACAATGAGCAGTTCTTC. Translation gives CASSQDGTGGYNEQFF.

This clonotype was found many times. The V and J genes are TRBV25-1 and TRBJ2-1; 8 bases map to TRBD2. J was trimmed by 14 bases and V by 4 bases; bases with no gene match: 4. Germline CDR1 MGHDK, CDR2 SYGVNS. The CDR3 loop spans 11 amino acids. The CDR3 loop is CASSGGSGKFF. Written as DNA, the CDR3 is TGTGCCAGCAGTGGTGGTAGCGGGAAGTTCTTC.

This clonotype showed up many times. The chain uses TRBV10-1 and TRBJ2-3; 9 bases fit TRBD2. CDR1 is WNHNN, CDR2 SYGVQD, per germline (reference sequence). This CDR3 region has 18 residues. J lost 2 bases, V lost 3 bases, and 12 bases had no gene match. This chain's CDR3 is CASSDIWRVAGVTDTQYF. CDR3 coding DNA: TGCGCCAGCAGTGATATCTGGAGGGTAGCGGGAGTCACAGATACGCAGTATTTT.

This clonotype was seen ten or more times. V gene TRBV7-2 combines with J gene TRBJ2-7, with TRBD2 matching 9 bases. In germline, CDR1 is SGHTA, CDR2 FQGNSA. The ends lost 3 bases at V and 0 bases at J; junction bases unmatched: 9. The CDR3 is made up of 17 amino acids. CDR3 in amino acids: CASSFLVPSGNSYEQYF. The DNA of the CDR3 is TGTGCCAGCAGCTTTCTTGTCCCTAGCGGGAACTCCTACGAGCAGTACTTC.

The J gene is TRBJ1-3, the V gene TRBV19, with D possibly TRBD1 on 6 matching bases. CDR1 and CDR2 from the germline V gene are LNHDA and SQIVND (reference sequence). Trimming cost V 5 bases and J 4 bases, with 12 bases left between them. CDR3 size: 14 residues. The CDR3 region has the DNA TGTGCCAGTAGTCTACAGGGACGCGGAAACACCATATATTTT. This codes for CASSLQGRGNTIYF.

The chain is built from TRBV7-9 and TRBJ2-7; D is possibly TRBD2 (5 bases). The V gene's germline CDR1 is SEHNR and CDR2 FQNEAQ (reference sequence). Trimming shortened V by 3 bases and J by 6 bases, and 9 bases separated the two germline ends. The length of the CDR3 is 12 residues. The CDR3 DNA follows: TGTGCCAGCAGCTTGTTGAGGGCCGAGCAGTACTTC. Translating gives CASSLLRAEQYF.

The chain recombines TRBV12-3 or TRBV12-4 with TRBJ1-5, with D hard to call. This CDR3 has 15 residues. The V end lost 4 bases, the J end lost 3 bases, and 13 bases lay between the germline ends. Written as DNA, the CDR3 is TGTGCCAGCAGTTCCGCCCCGGACCTCAATCAGCCCCAGCATTTT. This encodes CASSSAPDLNQPQHF.

This clonotype has ten or more counts. V gene TRBV19 combines with J gene TRBJ2-7, with D unclear. Trimming removed 9 bases from V and 3 bases from J, with 12 bases in between. In germline, CDR1 is LNHDA, CDR2 SQIVND (reference sequence). CDR3 length equals 12 residues. CDR3 loop: CASAGSSYEQYF. In DNA form, the CDR3 reads TGTGCCAGCGCCGGGTCCAGCTACGAGCAGTACTTC.